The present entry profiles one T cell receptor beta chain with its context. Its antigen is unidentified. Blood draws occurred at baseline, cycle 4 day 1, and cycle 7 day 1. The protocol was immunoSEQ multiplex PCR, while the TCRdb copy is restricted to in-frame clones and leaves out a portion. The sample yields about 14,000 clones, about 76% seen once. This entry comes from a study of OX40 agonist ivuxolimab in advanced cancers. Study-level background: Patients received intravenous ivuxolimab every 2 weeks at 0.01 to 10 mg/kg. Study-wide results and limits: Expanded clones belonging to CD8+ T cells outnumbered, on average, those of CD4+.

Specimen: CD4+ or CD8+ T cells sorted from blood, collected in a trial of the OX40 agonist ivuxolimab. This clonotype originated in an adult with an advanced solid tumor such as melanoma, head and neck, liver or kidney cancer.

The CDR3 loop reads CASTTGTGSSYEQYF. Written as DNA, the CDR3 is TGTGCCAGCACCACCGGGACAGGGAGCTCCTACGAGCAGTACTTC. The chain links TRBV7-9 to TRBJ2-7; 9 positions agree with TRBD1. The CDR3 is made up of 15 amino acids. CDR1 is SEHNR and CDR2 is FQNEAQ in the germline V gene (reference sequence). The J segment lost 0 bases and the V segment lost 7 bases, leaving 7 bases of the junction unmatched.